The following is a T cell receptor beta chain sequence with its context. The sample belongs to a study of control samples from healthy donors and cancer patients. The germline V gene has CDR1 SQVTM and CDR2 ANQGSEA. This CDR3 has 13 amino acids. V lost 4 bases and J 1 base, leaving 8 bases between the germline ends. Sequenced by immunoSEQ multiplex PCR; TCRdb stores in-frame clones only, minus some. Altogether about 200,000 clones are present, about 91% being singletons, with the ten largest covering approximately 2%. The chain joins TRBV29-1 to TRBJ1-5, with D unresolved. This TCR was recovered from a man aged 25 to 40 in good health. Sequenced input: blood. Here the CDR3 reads CSVVEDSNQPQHF. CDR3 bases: TGCAGCGTTGTTGAGGACAGCAATCAGCCCCAGCATTTT.